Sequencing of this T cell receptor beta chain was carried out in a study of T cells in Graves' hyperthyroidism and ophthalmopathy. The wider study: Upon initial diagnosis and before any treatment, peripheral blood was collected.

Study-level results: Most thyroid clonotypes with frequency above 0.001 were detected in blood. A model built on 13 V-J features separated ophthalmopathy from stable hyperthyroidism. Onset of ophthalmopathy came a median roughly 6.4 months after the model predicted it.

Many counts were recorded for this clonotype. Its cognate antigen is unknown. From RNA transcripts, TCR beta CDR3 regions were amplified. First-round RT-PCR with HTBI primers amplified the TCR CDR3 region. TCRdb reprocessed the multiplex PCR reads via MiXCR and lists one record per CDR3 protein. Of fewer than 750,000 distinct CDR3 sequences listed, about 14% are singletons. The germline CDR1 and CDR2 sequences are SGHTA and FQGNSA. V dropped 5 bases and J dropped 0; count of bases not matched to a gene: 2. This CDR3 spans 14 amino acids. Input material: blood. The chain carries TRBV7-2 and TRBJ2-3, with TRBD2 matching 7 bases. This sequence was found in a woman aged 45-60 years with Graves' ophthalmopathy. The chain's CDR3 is CASSVGRSTDTQYF. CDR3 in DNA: TGTGCCAGCAGCGTCGGGAGGAGCACAGATACGCAGTATTTT.